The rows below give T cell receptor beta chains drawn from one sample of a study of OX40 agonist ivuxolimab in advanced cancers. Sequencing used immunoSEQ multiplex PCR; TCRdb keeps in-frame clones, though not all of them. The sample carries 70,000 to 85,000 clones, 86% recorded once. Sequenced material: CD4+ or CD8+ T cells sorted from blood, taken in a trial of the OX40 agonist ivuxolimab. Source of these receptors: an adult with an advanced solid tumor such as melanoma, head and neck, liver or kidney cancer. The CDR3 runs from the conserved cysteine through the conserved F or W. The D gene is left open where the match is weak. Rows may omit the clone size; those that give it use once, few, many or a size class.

CDR3nt: TGTGCCAGCAGCTTACAGGGAGGTAGCACAGATACGCAGTATTTT
CDR3aa: CASSLQGGSTDTQYF
j_gene: TRBJ2-3
v_gene: TRBV5-4
d_gene: -
abundance: once

CDR3nt: TGCAGTGCCACCAACAGAGATACGCAGTATTTT
CDR3aa: CSATNRDTQYF
j_gene: TRBJ2-3
v_gene: TRBV20-1
d_gene: -
abundance: -

CDR3nt: TGTGCCAGCAGCCCTATCTACGAGCAGTACTTC
CDR3aa: CASSPIYEQYF
j_gene: TRBJ2-7
v_gene: TRBV7-9
d_gene: -
abundance: -

CDR3nt: TGTGCCAGCAGGACAGGATACACAGATACGCAGTATTTT
CDR3aa: CASRTGYTDTQYF
j_gene: TRBJ2-3
v_gene: TRBV6-5
d_gene: -
abundance: -

CDR3nt: TGCGCCAGCAGCTCCGGGACGGTCAACTATGGCTACACCTTC
CDR3aa: CASSSGTVNYGYTF
j_gene: TRBJ1-2
v_gene: TRBV5-1
d_gene: -
abundance: -

CDR3nt: TGTGCCAGCACCCCCGGGGCGGGGGGCCAAGATACGCAGTATTTT
CDR3aa: CASTPGAGGQDTQYF
j_gene: TRBJ2-3
v_gene: TRBV6-5
d_gene: TRBD2
abundance: -

CDR3nt: TGTGCCAGCAGCTCCGGGGGAGGACTTGGTACGCAGTATTTT
CDR3aa: CASSSGGGLGTQYF
j_gene: TRBJ2-3
v_gene: TRBV7-3
d_gene: -
abundance: -

CDR3nt: TGTGCCTGGAGCCACTCCCACGAGCAGTACTTC
CDR3aa: CAWSHSHEQYF
j_gene: TRBJ2-7
v_gene: TRBV30
d_gene: -
abundance: -

CDR3nt: TGTGCCAGCAGCTTAGGAGGGTTGTGGGTGGGCAAAAACATTCAGTACTTC
CDR3aa: CASSLGGLWVGKNIQYF
j_gene: TRBJ2-4
v_gene: TRBV11-2
d_gene: -
abundance: -

CDR3nt: TGTGCCAGCAGCTTGCTAGCGGGGGCCCAAGAGACCCAGTACTTC
CDR3aa: CASSLLAGAQETQYF
j_gene: TRBJ2-5
v_gene: TRBV5-6
d_gene: TRBD2
abundance: -

CDR3nt: TGCGCCAGCAGCTTGGGAGACTCTGGAAACACCATATATTTT
CDR3aa: CASSLGDSGNTIYF
j_gene: TRBJ1-3
v_gene: TRBV5-1
d_gene: -
abundance: -

CDR3nt: TGTGCCAGCAGCCAAGAACCGGGGGCGGGCACTGAAGCTTTCTTT
CDR3aa: CASSQEPGAGTEAFF
j_gene: TRBJ1-1
v_gene: TRBV4-2
d_gene: -
abundance: once

CDR3nt: TGCGCCAGCACTGGGTGTGCCCCAGAGACCCAGTACTTC
CDR3aa: CASTGCAPETQYF
j_gene: TRBJ2-5
v_gene: TRBV23-1
d_gene: -
abundance: -

CDR3nt: TGTGCCAGCAGTTACAATCCCAATCAGCCCCAGCATTTT
CDR3aa: CASSYNPNQPQHF
j_gene: TRBJ1-5
v_gene: TRBV6-5
d_gene: -
abundance: -

CDR3nt: TGTGCCTGGGCGGGACAGGGGGCCACTGAAGCTTTCTTT
CDR3aa: CAWAGQGATEAFF
j_gene: TRBJ1-1
v_gene: TRBV30
d_gene: TRBD1
abundance: -